This note documents a single TCR beta chain sequence. This specimen comes from a study of blood T cell repertoires in COVID-19. Study details: Acute and convalescent COVID-19 samples came from the United States, Italy and Spain. PBMCs, B-cell-depleted T cells, or T cells were the source of the cDNA or gDNA that made up the material.

Original handling: Nucleated cell number was recorded as an estimate derived from reference gene primer amplification. TCRdb's table, derived via immunoSEQ multiplex PCR, lists solely in-frame clones and lacks some. Clonal size and the V and J genes are those of that table, whereas D and trimming came from the DNA. The data show over 110,000 clones, with about 86% seen just once and about 7.5% held by the top ten. Trimming cost V 9 bases and J 4 bases, with 23 bases left between them. Germline CDR1 SGHTS, CDR2 YDEGEE. The CDR3 extends over 16 amino acids. This rearrangement joins TRBV5-8 to TRBJ2-1, with D possibly TRBD1 on 5 matching bases. This TCR was recovered from a human donor in a cohort sampled during active COVID-19. The sequenced material came from peripheral blood. The CDR3 spells CATRDGRGQPYNEQFF. CDR3 sequence (DNA): TGTGCCACCAGAGACGGTCGAGGACAACCTTACAATGAGCAGTTCTTC.